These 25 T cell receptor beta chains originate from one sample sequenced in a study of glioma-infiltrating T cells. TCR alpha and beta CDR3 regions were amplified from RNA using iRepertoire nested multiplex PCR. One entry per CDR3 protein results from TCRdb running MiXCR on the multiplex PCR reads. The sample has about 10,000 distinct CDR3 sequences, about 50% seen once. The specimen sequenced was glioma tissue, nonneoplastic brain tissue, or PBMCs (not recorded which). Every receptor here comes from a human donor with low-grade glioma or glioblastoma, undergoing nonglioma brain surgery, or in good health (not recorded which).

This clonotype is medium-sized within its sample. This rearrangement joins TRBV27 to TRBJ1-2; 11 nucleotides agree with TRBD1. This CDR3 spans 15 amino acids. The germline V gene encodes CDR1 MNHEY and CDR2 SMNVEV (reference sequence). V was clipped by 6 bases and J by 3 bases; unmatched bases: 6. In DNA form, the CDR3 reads TGTGCCAGCAGGAGACCGGGACAGGGGGACTATGGCTACACCTTC. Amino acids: CASRRPGQGDYGYTF.

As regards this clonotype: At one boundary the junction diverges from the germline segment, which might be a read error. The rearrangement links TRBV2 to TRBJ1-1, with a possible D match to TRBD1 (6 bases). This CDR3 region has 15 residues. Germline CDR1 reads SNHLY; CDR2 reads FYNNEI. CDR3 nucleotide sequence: TGTGTCAGCAGTGAGTTCAGGGGCGCGAACACTGAGGCTTTCTTT. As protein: CVSSEFRGANTEAFF.

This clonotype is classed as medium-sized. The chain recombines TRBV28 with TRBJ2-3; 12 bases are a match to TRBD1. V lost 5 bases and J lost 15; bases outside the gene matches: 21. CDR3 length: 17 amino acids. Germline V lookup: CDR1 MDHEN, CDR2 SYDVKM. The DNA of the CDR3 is TGTGCCAGCAGTCCGAACTGGGACAGGGGGCCCCTCACGATCGTTTATTTT. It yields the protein CASSPNWDRGPLTIVYF.

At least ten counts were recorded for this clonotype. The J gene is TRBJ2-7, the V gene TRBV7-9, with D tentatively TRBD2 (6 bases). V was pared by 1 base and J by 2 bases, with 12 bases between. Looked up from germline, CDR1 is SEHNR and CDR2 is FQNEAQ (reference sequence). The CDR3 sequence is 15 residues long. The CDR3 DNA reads TGTGCCAGCAGCTTAGGAGGGAGGCATCCCTACGAGCAGTACTTC. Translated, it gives CASSLGGRHPYEQYF. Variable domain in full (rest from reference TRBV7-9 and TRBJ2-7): DTGVSQNPRHKITKRGQNVTFRCDPISEHNRLYWYRQTLGQGPEFLTYFQNEAQLEKSRLLSDRFSAERPKGSFSTLEIQRTEQGDSAMYLCASSLGGRHPYEQYFGPGTRLTVT.

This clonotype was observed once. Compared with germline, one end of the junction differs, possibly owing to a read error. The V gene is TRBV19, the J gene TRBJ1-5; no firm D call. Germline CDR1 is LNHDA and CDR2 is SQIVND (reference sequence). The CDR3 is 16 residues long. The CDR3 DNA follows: TGTGCCAGTAGTATGGCCGGATTGGGCAGCAATCAGCCACAGCGTTTT. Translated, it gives CASSMAGLGSNQPQRF.

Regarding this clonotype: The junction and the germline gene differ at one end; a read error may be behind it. This chain's CDR3 is CASSLGKGPYNEQFF. In DNA form, the CDR3 reads TGTGCAAGTAGTCTCGGAAAGGGGCCCTACAATGAGCAGTTCTTC. The rearrangement links TRBV19 to TRBJ2-1; D perhaps matches TRBD1 (5 bases). CDR3 size: 15 residues. CDR1 and CDR2 from the germline V gene are LNHDA and SQIVND (reference sequence). The complete variable domain, with remaining parts taken from reference TRBV19 and TRBJ2-1, reads DGGITQSPKYLFRKEGQNVTLSCEQNLNHDAMYWYRQDPGQGLRLIYYSQIVNDFQKGDIAEGYSVSREKKESFPLTVTSAQKNPTAFYLCASSLGKGPYNEQFFGPGTRLTVL.

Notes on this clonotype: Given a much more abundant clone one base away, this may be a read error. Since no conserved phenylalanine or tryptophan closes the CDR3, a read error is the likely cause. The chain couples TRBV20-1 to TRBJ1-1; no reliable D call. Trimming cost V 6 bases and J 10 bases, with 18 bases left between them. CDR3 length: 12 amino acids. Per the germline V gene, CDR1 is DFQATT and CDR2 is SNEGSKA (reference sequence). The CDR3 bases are TGCAGTGCGGCGTGTGGATTTACAGCAGCTTTCCTT. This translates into CSAACGFTAAFL.

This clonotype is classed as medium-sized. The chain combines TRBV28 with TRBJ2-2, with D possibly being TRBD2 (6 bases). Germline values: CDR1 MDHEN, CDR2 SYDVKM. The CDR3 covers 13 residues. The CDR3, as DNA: TGTGGTACGGGAGACCAGAACACCGGGGAGCTGTTTTTT. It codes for CGTGDQNTGELFF.

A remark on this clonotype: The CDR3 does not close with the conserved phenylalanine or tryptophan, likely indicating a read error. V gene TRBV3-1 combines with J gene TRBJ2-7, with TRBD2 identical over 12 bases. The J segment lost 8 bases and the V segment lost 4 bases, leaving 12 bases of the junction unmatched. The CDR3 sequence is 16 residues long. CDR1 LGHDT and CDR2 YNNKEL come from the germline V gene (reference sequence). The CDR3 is CASSPRDLAGGPKQYS. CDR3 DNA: TGTGCCAGCAGCCCGAGAGATCTAGCGGGAGGGCCCAAGCAGTACTCC.

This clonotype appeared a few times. For the CDR3, the DNA is TGCAGCGTTGAAGATGAAACAGACTCCTACGAGCAGTACTTC. Translation gives CSVEDETDSYEQYF. The chain carries TRBV29-1 and TRBJ2-7, with D uncertain. The germline V gene encodes CDR1 SQVTM and CDR2 ANQGSEA. The CDR3 sequence is 14 residues long. The ends were cut back, 0 bases at V and 0 bases at J, with 9 bases in the middle.

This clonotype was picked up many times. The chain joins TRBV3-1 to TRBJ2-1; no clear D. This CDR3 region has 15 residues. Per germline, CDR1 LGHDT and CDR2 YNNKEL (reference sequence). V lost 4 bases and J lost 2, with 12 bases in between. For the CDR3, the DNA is TGTGCCAGCAGCCGGAAGCCAGGCCCCTACAATGAGCAGTTCTTC. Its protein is CASSRKPGPYNEQFF.

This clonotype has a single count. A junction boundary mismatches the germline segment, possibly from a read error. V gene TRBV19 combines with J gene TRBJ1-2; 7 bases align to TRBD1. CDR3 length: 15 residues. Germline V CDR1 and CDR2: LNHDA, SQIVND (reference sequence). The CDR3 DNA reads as TGTGCCAGTACCCAACAGGGGCTAGGTAGCTATGGGTACACCTTC. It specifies CASTQQGLGSYGYTF.

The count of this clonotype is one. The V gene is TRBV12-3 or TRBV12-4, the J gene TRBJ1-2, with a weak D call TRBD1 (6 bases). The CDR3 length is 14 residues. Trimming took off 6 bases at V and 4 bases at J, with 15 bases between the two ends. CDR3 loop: CASRDTGYIYGYTF. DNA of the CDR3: TGTGCCAGCAGGGATACAGGGTATATCTATGGCTACACCTTC.

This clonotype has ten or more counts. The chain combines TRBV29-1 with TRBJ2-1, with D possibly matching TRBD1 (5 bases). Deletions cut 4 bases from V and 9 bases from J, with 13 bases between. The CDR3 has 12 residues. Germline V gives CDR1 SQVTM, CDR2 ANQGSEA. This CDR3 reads CSVVAGPSEQFF. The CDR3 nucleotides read TGCAGCGTTGTAGCAGGGCCCAGTGAGCAGTTCTTC.

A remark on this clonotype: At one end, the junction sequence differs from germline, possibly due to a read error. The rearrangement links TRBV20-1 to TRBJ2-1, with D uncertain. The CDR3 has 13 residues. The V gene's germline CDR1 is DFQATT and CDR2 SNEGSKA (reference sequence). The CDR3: CSARDRSYDEQLF. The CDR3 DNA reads TGCAGTGCTAGAGATAGGTCTTACGATGAGCAGCTCTTC.

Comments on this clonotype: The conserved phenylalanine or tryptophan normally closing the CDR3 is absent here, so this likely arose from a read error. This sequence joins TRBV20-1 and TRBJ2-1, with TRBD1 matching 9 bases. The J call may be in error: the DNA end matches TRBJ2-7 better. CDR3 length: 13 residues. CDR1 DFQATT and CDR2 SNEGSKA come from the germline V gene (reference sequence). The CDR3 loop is CGARGTGTNEQYL. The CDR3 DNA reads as TGCGGTGCTCGGGGGACAGGGACCAACGAGCAGTACCTC.

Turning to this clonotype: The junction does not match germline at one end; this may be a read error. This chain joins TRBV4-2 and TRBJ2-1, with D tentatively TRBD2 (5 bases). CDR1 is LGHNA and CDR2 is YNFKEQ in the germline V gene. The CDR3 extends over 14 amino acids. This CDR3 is CAGSEDDYVNEQFF. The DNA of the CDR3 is TGTGCCGGCAGCGAAGATGACTACGTAAATGAGCAGTTCTTC.

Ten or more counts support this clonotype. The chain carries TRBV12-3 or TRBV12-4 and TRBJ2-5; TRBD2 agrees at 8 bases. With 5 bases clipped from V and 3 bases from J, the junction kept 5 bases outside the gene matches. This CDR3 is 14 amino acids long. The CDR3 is CASSLGTREETQYF. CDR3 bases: TGTGCCAGCAGTCTCGGGACTAGGGAAGAGACCCAGTACTTC.

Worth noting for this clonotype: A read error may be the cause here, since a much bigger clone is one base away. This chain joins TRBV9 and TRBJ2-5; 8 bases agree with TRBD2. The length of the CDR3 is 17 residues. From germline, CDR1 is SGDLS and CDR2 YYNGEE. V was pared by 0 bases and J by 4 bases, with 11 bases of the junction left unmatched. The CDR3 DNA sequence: TGTGCCAGCAGCGTAGGTGAGGGCGGGAGGACGGCAGAGACCCAGTACTTC. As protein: CASSVGEGGRTAETQYF.

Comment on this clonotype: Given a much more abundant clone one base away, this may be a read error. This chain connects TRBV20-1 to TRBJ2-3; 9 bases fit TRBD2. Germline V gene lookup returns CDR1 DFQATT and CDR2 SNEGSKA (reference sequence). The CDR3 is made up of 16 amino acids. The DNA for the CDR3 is TGCAGTGCTTGTCCCTACCTAGCGGGAATGACAGATATGCAGTATTTT. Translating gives CSACPYLAGMTDMQYF.

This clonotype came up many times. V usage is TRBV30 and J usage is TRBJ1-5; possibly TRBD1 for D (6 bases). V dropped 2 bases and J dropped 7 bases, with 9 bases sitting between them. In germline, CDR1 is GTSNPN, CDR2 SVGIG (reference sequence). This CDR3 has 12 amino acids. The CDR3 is CAWSIQGQPQHF. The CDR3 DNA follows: TGTGCCTGGAGTATACAGGGACAGCCCCAGCATTTT.

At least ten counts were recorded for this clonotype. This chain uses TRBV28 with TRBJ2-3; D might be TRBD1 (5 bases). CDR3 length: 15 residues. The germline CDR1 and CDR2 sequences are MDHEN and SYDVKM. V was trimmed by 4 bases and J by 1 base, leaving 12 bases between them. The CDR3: CASSYWGRGTDTQYF. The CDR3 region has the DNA TGTGCCAGCAGTTATTGGGGCCGAGGCACAGATACGCAGTATTTT.

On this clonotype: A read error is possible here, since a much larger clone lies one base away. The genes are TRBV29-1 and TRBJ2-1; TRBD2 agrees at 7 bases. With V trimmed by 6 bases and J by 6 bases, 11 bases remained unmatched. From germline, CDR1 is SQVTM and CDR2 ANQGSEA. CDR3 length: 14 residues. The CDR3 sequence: CSVSAGTTFNEQFF. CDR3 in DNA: TGCAGCGTCTCAGCCGGGACTACCTTCAATGAGCAGTTCTTC.

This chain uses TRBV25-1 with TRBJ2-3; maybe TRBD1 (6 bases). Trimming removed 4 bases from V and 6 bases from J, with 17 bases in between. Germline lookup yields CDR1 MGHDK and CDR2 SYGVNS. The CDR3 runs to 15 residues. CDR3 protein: CASSGGTRLTDTQYF. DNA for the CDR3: TGTGCCAGCAGTGGTGGGACAAGACTCACGGATACGCAGTATTTT.

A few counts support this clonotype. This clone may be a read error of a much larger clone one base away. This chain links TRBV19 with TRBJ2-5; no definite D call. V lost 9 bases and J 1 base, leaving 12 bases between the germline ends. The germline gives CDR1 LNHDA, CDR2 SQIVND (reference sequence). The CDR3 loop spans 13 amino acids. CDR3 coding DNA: TGTGCCAGCGGCATATACTTCCAAGAGACCCAGTACTTC. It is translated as CASGIYFQETQYF.